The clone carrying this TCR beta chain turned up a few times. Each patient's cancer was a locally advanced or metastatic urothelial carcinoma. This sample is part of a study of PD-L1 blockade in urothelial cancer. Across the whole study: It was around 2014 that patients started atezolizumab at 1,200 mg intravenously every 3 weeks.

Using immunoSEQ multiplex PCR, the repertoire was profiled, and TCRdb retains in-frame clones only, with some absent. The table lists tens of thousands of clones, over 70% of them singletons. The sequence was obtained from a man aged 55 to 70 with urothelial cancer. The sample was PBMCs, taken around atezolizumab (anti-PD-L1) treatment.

The CDR3 DNA sequence: TGTGCCAGTAGTAGGACTAGCGGGAGTACCGGGGAGCTGTTTTTT. It codes for CASSRTSGSTGELFF. The rearrangement joins TRBV19 to TRBJ2-2; 13 bases fit TRBD2. The V gene end was trimmed by 4 bases and the J gene end by 5 bases; junction bases not matched to a gene: 1. CDR1 and CDR2 (germline): LNHDA, SQIVND (reference sequence). This CDR3 is built from 15 residues.